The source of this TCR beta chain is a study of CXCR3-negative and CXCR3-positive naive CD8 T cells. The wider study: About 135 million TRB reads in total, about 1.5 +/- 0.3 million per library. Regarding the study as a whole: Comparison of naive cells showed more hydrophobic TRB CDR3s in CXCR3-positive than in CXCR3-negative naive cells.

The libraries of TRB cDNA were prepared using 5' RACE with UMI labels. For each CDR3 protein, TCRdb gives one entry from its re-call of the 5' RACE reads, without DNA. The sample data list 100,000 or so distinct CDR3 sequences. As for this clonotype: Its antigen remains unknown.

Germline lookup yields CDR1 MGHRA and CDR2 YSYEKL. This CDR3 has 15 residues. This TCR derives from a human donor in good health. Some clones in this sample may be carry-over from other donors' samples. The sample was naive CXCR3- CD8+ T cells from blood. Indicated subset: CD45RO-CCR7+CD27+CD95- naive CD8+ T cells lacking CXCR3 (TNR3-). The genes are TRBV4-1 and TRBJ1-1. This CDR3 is CASSQAPSSDTEAFF.